The entry below describes one TCR beta chain. The data belong to a study of cytomegalovirus exposure and HLA in healthy donors. Data came from immunoSEQ multiplex PCR; TCRdb stores just in-frame clones and leaves some out. This table holds about 92,000 clones, 85% to 95% found once. Sequences were obtained from PBMCs. The clonotype was recovered from a woman aged 30 to 39 in good health and CMV-seropositive.

CDR3 loop: CASSFSAGPANYGYTF. DNA for the CDR3: TGTGCCAGCAGTTTTAGTGCGGGGCCTGCTAACTATGGCTACACCTTC. V is TRBV28 and J is TRBJ1-2; tentatively, D is TRBD1 (5 bases). The V and J ends lost 3 bases and 0 bases respectively, with 14 bases between them. Germline loops: CDR1 MDHEN, CDR2 SYDVKM. The CDR3 runs to 16 residues.